The text below deals with one T cell receptor (beta chain). This clonotype was seen more than once but under ten times. The antigen it binds to is not known. Base qualities are not recorded, but no much larger clone differs from it by a single base. The data derive from a study of response to subunit inactivated influenza vaccine listed by TCRdb under 2018. Looking at the study overall: Deep quantitative profiling of the T cell receptor repertoire was used in the study to follow responses to a trivalent subunit inactivated influenza vaccine. What the work shows at the level of the full study, not this receptor alone: According to the authors, only a limited number of new T cells may be recruited by each seasonal influenza vaccination.

The receptor library was made with RT-PCR. Sequencer: Illumina HiSeq 2500. The public reads were reprocessed in TCRdb via fastp at Q25 and MiXCR, keeping in-frame beta chains. Records with the same CDR3 protein are collapsed into one entry carrying the most frequent genes and DNA. This sample is represented by more than 600,000 distinct CDR3 sequences; under 20% of them were singletons. The top ten clonotypes cover about a tenth of the sample. Sequences were derived from PBMCs from blood, sampled more than 4 days after vaccination. This clonotype was obtained from a man aged 45-65 years who received an inactivated influenza vaccine. Donor details come from another sample of the same person, matched by shared clones.

The nucleotide sequence reads as follows: TGTGCCAGCAGTTACCAGGGGCAACGAAATGGCTACACCTTC. This yields the protein CASSYQGQRNGYTF. The receptor chain draws on TRBV6-5 and TRBJ1-2; a tentative D match to TRBD1 spans 6 bases. The germline ends are 13 bases apart after V is trimmed by 2 bases and J by 6 bases. CDR3 length: 14 amino acids, cysteine to phenylalanine. Of the read, only the CDR3 DNA is kept; its 42 bases are in frame from base 1. Per the germline V gene, MNHEY is the CDR1 and SVGAGI is the CDR2.